These T cell receptor beta chains were read from a single sample in a study of response to subunit inactivated influenza vaccine. TCRdb ran MiXCR on the RT-PCR reads and lists one entry per CDR3 protein. This table has hundreds of thousands of distinct CDR3 sequences, about 15% appearing once. This specimen was PBMCs from blood, taken roughly 2 weeks before vaccination. All receptors derive from a man aged 45 to 65 who received an inactivated influenza vaccine. Both conserved end residues are part of each CDR3. D genes are given only for firm matches. Clone size is shown for a subset of rows, as once, few, many or a class of expanded clone.

d_call: NA; clone_size: NA; v_call: TRBV11-2; j_call: TRBJ2-6; cdr3_nt: TGTGCCAGCAGCTTAAGAGAGGTTGGGGCCAACGTCCTGACTTTC; cdr3_aa: CASSLREVGANVLTF
d_call: TRBD1; clone_size: few; v_call: TRBV5-1; j_call: TRBJ1-1; cdr3_nt: TGCGCCAGCAGCCCACAGGGGCTTAACGCTGAAGCTTTCTTT; cdr3_aa: CASSPQGLNAEAFF
d_call: TRBD1; clone_size: few; v_call: TRBV3-1; j_call: TRBJ1-3; cdr3_nt: TGTGCCAGCAGCCTAGGGACAGGGGGCAGAGGTACTGGAAACACCATATATTTT; cdr3_aa: CASSLGTGGRGTGNTIYF
d_call: NA; clone_size: NA; v_call: TRBV3-1; j_call: TRBJ2-1; cdr3_nt: TGTGCCAGCAGCCCCGCCTCTTTCTGGAATGAGCAGTTCTTC; cdr3_aa: CASSPASFWNEQFF
d_call: TRBD1; clone_size: many; v_call: TRBV10-2; j_call: TRBJ1-6; cdr3_nt: TGCGCCAGCAGAGCGGGACAGGGGACTCCCTATAATTCACCCCTCCACTTT; cdr3_aa: CASRAGQGTPYNSPLHF
d_call: NA; clone_size: NA; v_call: TRBV27; j_call: TRBJ2-4; cdr3_nt: TGTGCCAGCAGTTTAATTCCCATTTCGGGGGATTCCGGCATTCAGTACTTC; cdr3_aa: CASSLIPISGDSGIQYF
d_call: TRBD1; clone_size: many; v_call: TRBV29-1; j_call: TRBJ2-2; cdr3_nt: TGCAGCGTTGACGACAGGGCCTACACCGGGGAGCTGTTTTTT; cdr3_aa: CSVDDRAYTGELFF
d_call: NA; clone_size: NA; v_call: TRBV6-6; j_call: TRBJ2-3; cdr3_nt: TGTGCCAGCAGAAACTACCGCACAGATACGCAGTATTTT; cdr3_aa: CASRNYRTDTQYF
d_call: NA; clone_size: NA; v_call: TRBV30; j_call: TRBJ2-7; cdr3_nt: TGTGCCTGGAGTATTTTGGGCTACGAGCAGTACTTC; cdr3_aa: CAWSILGYEQYF
d_call: NA; clone_size: few; v_call: TRBV7-9; j_call: TRBJ2-1; cdr3_nt: TGTGCCAGCGCGCCTTATGGGTCCAATGAGCAGTTCTTC; cdr3_aa: CASAPYGSNEQFF
d_call: NA; clone_size: NA; v_call: TRBV6-5; j_call: TRBJ1-6; cdr3_nt: TGTGCCAGCAGTTACAAGGTGGGAAGCTCACCCCTCCACTTT; cdr3_aa: CASSYKVGSSPLHF
d_call: NA; clone_size: few; v_call: TRBV24-1; j_call: TRBJ2-5; cdr3_nt: TGTGCCACCGGAGGGACAGTTGAAGAGACCCAGTACTTC; cdr3_aa: CATGGTVEETQYF
d_call: NA; clone_size: many; v_call: TRBV6-2/TRBV6-3; j_call: TRBJ2-7; cdr3_nt: TGTGCCAGCAGCACGTTGGGCTACGAGCAGTACTTC; cdr3_aa: CASSTLGYEQYF
d_call: NA; clone_size: few; v_call: TRBV12-3/TRBV12-4; j_call: TRBJ2-3; cdr3_nt: TGTGCCAGCAGCCTAACTGACGGCTCACTGGATACGCAGTATTTT; cdr3_aa: CASSLTDGSLDTQYF
d_call: NA; clone_size: NA; v_call: TRBV7-9; j_call: TRBJ2-1; cdr3_nt: TGTGCCAGCAACGCGCCCGGTTCCTACAATGAGCAGTTCTTC; cdr3_aa: CASNAPGSYNEQFF
d_call: NA; clone_size: few; v_call: TRBV18; j_call: TRBJ1-5; cdr3_nt: TGTGCCAGCTCACCAACGGGACCAGGGCCCCAGCATTTT; cdr3_aa: CASSPTGPGPQHF
d_call: NA; clone_size: NA; v_call: TRBV7-9; j_call: TRBJ1-3; cdr3_nt: TGTGCCAGCCAACAGGGTTCCCACTCTGGAAACACCATATATTTT; cdr3_aa: CASQQGSHSGNTIYF
d_call: NA; clone_size: NA; v_call: TRBV15; j_call: TRBJ1-1; cdr3_nt: TGTGCCACCAGCAGAGTCGGGACCCTGAACACTGAAGCTTTCTTT; cdr3_aa: CATSRVGTLNTEAFF
d_call: NA; clone_size: NA; v_call: TRBV12-3/TRBV12-4; j_call: TRBJ2-7; cdr3_nt: TGTGCCAGCGGTGAACAGGTCTCCTACGAGCAGTACTTC; cdr3_aa: CASGEQVSYEQYF
d_call: TRBD1; clone_size: few; v_call: TRBV12-3/TRBV12-4; j_call: TRBJ2-7; cdr3_nt: TGTGCCAGCAGTTCGACAGGGGGCGTATACGAGCAGTACTTC; cdr3_aa: CASSSTGGVYEQYF
d_call: TRBD2; clone_size: many; v_call: TRBV20-1; j_call: TRBJ2-7; cdr3_nt: TGCAGTGCTAGACTAGCGGATAGCTCCTACGAGCAGTACTTC; cdr3_aa: CSARLADSSYEQYF
d_call: TRBD1; clone_size: NA; v_call: TRBV3-1; j_call: TRBJ2-7; cdr3_nt: TGTGCCAGCAGTCGTAACCGGGACAGGGCAACTTACGAGCAGTACTTC; cdr3_aa: CASSRNRDRATYEQYF
d_call: NA; clone_size: many; v_call: TRBV7-2; j_call: TRBJ1-2; cdr3_nt: TGTGCCAGCAGCTTAGGGATCCGCTATGGCTACACCTTC; cdr3_aa: CASSLGIRYGYTF
d_call: TRBD1; clone_size: few; v_call: TRBV6-2/TRBV6-3; j_call: TRBJ2-7; cdr3_nt: TGTGCCAGCAGACAACTTCGGGACAGGGAGCACGAGCAGTACTTC; cdr3_aa: CASRQLRDREHEQYF
d_call: TRBD1; clone_size: few; v_call: TRBV7-9; j_call: TRBJ1-4; cdr3_nt: TGTGCCAGCAGCGCTAGACAGGGATGGGTGACTAATGAAAAACTGTTTTTT; cdr3_aa: CASSARQGWVTNEKLFF
d_call: NA; clone_size: few; v_call: TRBV18; j_call: TRBJ2-5; cdr3_nt: TGTGCCAGCTCACCCTACGTAACTTACCAAGAGACCCAGTACTTC; cdr3_aa: CASSPYVTYQETQYF
d_call: NA; clone_size: few; v_call: TRBV20-1; j_call: TRBJ2-3; cdr3_nt: TGCAGTGCTAGAGATATGAGGTCCGCGAGAACAGATACGCAGTATTTT; cdr3_aa: CSARDMRSARTDTQYF
d_call: NA; clone_size: many; v_call: TRBV4-3; j_call: TRBJ2-1; cdr3_nt: TGCGCCAGCAGCCAAGATCCTGGCGGACTAAGTTACAATGAGCAGTTCTTC; cdr3_aa: CASSQDPGGLSYNEQFF